Described below is a single T cell receptor beta chain sequence and its context. The data stem from a study of blood T cells in healthy people across ages. Sample-barcoded 5' priming and a J-beta primer mix drove a second PCR of roughly 7 to 11 cycles. Every molecule of cDNA carried a tag from a template-switch adaptor with 12 random nucleotides. One entry per CDR3 protein results from TCRdb running MiXCR on the 5' RACE reads. The table lists fewer than 2,000,000 distinct CDR3 sequences, 30% to 35% of them singletons. CDR1 and CDR2 (germline): MGHRA, YSYEKL. The CDR3 runs 19 residues. Trimming took 0 bases from V and 2 from J; bases not matched to a gene: 13.

Sequenced: blood. The source is a woman aged 25 to 39 in good health. This chain links TRBV4-1 with TRBJ2-3; the match to TRBD2 covers 8 bases. CDR3 in DNA: TGCGCCAGCAGCCAAGATTACGGGAGGGCCGACCTCACCACAGATACGCAGTATTTT. It encodes CASSQDYGRADLTTDTQYF.